This T cell receptor beta chain is from a study of shared clonotypes between healthy human individuals. CDR1 MDHEN and CDR2 SYDVKM come from the germline V gene. CDR3 length: 11 amino acids. The V gene lost 5 bases and the J gene lost 10 bases, with 8 bases spanning the gap. The assay was immunoSEQ multiplex PCR, and TCRdb's table has in-frame clones only and misses some. Counted here are approximately 2,000,000 clones, 85% to 95% occurring once; the ten biggest clones make up approximately 0.39%. This chain uses TRBV28 with TRBJ2-2; D perhaps matches TRBD2 (5 bases). Input material: naive CD4+ T cells from PBMCs. Subset denoted: CD45RA+ positively selected. The TCR was taken from a man aged 18 to 30 in good health. Some clones in this sample may be carry-over from other donors' samples. The CDR3 loop reads CASSLEEELFF. CDR3 coding DNA: TGTGCCAGCAGTCTGGAGGAGGAGCTGTTTTTT.